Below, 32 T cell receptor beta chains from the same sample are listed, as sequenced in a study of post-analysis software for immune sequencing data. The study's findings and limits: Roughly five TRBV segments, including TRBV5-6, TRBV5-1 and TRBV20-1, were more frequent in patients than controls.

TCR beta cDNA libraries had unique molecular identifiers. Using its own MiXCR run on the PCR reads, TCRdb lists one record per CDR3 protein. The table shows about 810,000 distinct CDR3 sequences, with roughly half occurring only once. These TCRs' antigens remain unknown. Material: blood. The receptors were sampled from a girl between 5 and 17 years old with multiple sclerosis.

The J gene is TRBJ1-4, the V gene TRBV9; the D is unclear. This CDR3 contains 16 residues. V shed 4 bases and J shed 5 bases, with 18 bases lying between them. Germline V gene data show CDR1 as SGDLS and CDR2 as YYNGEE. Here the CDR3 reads CASSKLHGGHNEKLFF. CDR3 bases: TGTGCCAGCAGCAAACTTCATGGAGGCCACAATGAAAAACTGTTTTTT.

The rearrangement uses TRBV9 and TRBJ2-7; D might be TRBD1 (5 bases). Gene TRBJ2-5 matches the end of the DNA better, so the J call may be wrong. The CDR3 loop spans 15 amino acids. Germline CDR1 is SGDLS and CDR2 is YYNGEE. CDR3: CASSVCAGMRETQYF. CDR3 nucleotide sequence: TGTGCCAGCAGCGTTTGTGCAGGGATGCGAGAGACCCAGTACTTC.

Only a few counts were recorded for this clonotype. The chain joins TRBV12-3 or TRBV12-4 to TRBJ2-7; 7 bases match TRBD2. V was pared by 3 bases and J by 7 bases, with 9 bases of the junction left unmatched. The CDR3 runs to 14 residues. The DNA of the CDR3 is TGTGCCAGCAGTTTCTATGGACTAGTCGGGGAGCAGTACTTC. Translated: CASSFYGLVGEQYF.

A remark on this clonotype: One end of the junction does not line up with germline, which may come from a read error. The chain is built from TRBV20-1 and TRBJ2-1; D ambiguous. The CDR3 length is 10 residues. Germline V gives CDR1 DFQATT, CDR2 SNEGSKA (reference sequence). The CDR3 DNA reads TGCAGTACAAAATACAGTGAGCAGTTCTTC. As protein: CSTKYSEQFF.

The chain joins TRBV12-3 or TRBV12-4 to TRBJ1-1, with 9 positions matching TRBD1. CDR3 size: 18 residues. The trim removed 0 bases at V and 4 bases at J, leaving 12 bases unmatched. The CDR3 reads CASSLAHGQGQSSTEAFF. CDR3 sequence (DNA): TGTGCCAGCAGTTTAGCCCACGGACAGGGGCAGTCGAGCACTGAAGCTTTCTTT.

In DNA, the CDR3 is TGCAGTGCTGGAACCCCGGACATCACCACTGAAGCTTTCTTT. Amino acids: CSAGTPDITTEAFF. The rearrangement uses TRBV20-1 and TRBJ1-1; D might be TRBD1 (5 bases). With 5 bases removed from V and 4 bases from J, the gap between germline ends came to 17 bases. This CDR3 spans 14 amino acids. Germline CDR1 DFQATT, CDR2 SNEGSKA (reference sequence).

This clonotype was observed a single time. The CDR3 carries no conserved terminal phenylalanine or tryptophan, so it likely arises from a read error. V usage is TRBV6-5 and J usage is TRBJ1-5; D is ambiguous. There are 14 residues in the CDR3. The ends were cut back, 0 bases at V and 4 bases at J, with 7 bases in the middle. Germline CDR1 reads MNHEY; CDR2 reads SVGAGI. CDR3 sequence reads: CASSYSSSNQPQHV. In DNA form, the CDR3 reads TGTGCCAGCAGTTACTCGAGTAGTAATCAGCCCCAGCATGTT.

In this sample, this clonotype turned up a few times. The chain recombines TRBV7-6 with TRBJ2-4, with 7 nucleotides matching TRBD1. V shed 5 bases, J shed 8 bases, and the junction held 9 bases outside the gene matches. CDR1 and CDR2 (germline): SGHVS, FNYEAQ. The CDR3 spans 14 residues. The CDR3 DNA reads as TGTGCCAGCAGCCCCTGGACAGGTCGGGACATTCAGTACTTC. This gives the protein CASSPWTGRDIQYF.

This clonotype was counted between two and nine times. CDR3 in DNA: TGTGCCAGCAGCCCGGAGATATGGGGGGGCTCCAAAAACATTCAGTACTTC. Protein: CASSPEIWGGSKNIQYF. V is TRBV7-9 and J is TRBJ2-4; D may be TRBD2 (7 bases). V was cut by 5 bases and J by 2 bases, with 19 bases left in between. Germline V gene sequence: CDR1 SEHNR, CDR2 FQNEAQ (reference sequence). The CDR3 consists of 17 residues. Complete variable domain (other parts from reference TRBV7-9 and TRBJ2-4): DTGVSQNPRHKITKRGQNVTFRCDPISEHNRLYWYRQTLGQGPEFLTYFQNEAQLEKSRLLSDRFSAERPKGSFSTLEIQRTEQGDSAMYLCASSPEIWGGSKNIQYFGAGTRLSVL.

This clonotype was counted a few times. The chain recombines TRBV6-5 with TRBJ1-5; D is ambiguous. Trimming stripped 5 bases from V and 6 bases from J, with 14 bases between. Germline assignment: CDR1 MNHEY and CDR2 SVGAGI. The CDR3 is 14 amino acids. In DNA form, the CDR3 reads TGTGCCAGCAGTCAAAGTTTCTCATCTCAGCCCCAGCATTTT. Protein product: CASSQSFSSQPQHF.

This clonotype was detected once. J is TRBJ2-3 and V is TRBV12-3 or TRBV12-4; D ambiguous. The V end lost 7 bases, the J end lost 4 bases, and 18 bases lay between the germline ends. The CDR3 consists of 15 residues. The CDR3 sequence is CASNSRGTDSDTQYF. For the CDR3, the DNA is TGTGCCAGCAACTCTCGCGGTACAGACTCAGATACGCAGTATTTT.

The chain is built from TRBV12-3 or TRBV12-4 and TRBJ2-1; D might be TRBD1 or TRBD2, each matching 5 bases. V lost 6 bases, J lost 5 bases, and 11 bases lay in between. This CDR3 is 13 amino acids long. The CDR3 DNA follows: TGTGCCAGCAGGTCCGGGACCGACAATGAGCAGTTCTTC. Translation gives CASRSGTDNEQFF.

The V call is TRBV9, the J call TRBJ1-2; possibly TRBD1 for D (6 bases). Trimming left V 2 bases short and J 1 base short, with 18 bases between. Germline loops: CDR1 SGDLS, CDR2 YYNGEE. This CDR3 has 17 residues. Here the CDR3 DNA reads TGTGCCAGCAGCGTTGTAGAGGGACATCCTAGTAACTATGGCTACACCTTC. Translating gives CASSVVEGHPSNYGYTF.

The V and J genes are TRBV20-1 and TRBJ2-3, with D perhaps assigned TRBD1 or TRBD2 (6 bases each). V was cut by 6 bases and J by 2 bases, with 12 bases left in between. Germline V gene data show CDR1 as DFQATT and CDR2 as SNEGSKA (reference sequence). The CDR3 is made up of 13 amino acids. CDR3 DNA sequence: TGCAGTGCGGAGGGGGACAACACAGATACGCAGTATTTT. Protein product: CSAEGDNTDTQYF.

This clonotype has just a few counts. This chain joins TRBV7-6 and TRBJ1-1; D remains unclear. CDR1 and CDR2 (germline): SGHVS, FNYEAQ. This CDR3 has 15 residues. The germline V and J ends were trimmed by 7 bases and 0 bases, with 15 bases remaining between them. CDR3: CASTYMSGMNTEAFF. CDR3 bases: TGTGCCAGCACCTATATGTCCGGCATGAACACTGAAGCTTTCTTT.

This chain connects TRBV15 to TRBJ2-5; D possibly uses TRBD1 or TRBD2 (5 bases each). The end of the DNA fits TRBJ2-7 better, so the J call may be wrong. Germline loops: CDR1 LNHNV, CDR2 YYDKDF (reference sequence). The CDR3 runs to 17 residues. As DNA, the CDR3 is TGTGCCACCAGCCCTAGTTTAAGGGACCGTCTTCGGGACGAGCAGTACTTC. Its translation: CATSPSLRDRLRDEQYF.

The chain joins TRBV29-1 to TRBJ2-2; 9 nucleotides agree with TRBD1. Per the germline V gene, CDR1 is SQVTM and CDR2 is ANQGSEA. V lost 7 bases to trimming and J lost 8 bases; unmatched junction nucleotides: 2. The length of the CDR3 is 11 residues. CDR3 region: CSAGQGGELFF. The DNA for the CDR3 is TGCAGCGCGGGACAGGGAGGGGAGCTGTTTTTT.

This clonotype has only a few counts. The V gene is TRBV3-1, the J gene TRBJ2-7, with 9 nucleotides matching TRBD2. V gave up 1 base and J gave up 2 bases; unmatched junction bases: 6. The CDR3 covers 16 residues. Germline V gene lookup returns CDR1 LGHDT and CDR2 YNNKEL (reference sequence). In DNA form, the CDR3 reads TGTGCCAGCAGCCAAGCTGGGGGACTAGCCGCCTACGAGCAGTACTTC. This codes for CASSQAGGLAAYEQYF.

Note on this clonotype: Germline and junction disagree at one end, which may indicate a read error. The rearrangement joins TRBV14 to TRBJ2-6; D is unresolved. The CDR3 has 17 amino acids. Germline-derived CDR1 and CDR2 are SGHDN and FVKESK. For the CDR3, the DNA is TGTGCCAACAGCCAAGATCACAGCCCCCCTGGGGCCAACGTCCTGACTTTC. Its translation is CANSQDHSPPGANVLTF.

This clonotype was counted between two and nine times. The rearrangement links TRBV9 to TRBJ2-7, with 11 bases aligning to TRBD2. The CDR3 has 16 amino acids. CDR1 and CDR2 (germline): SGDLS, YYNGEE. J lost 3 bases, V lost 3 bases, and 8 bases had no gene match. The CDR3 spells CASSAGTSGFFYEQYF. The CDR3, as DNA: TGTGCCAGCAGCGCCGGGACTAGCGGCTTTTTCTACGAGCAGTACTTC.

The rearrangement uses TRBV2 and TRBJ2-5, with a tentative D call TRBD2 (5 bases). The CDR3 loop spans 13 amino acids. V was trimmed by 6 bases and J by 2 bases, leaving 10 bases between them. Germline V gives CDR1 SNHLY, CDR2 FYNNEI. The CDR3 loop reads CASRAGRQETQYF. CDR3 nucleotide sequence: TGTGCCAGCAGGGCGGGCCGTCAAGAGACCCAGTACTTC.

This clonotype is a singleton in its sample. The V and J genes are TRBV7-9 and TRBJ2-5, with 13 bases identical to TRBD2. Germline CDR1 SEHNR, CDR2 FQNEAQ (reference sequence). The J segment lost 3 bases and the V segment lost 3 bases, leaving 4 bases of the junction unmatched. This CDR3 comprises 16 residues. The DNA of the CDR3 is TGTGCCAGCAGCTTGACTAGCGGGGGGCTGGAAGAGACCCAGTACTTC. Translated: CASSLTSGGLEETQYF.

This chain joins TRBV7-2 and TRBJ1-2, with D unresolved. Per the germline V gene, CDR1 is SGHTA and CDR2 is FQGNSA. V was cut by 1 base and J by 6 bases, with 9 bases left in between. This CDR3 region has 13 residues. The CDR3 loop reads CASSLVPTHGYTF. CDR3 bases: TGTGCCAGCAGCTTAGTTCCAACCCATGGCTACACCTTC.

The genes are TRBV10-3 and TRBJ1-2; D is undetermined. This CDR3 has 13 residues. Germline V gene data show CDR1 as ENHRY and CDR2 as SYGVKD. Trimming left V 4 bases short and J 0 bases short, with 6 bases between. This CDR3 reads CAISAETNYGYTF. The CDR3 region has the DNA TGTGCCATCAGTGCTGAGACTAACTATGGCTACACCTTC.

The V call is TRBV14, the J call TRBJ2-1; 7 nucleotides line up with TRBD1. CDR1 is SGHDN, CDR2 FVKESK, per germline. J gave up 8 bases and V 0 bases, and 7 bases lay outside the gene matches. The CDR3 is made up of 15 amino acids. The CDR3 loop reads CASSQDRKGADEQFF. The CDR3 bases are TGTGCCAGCAGCCAAGATCGAAAGGGGGCCGATGAGCAGTTCTTC.

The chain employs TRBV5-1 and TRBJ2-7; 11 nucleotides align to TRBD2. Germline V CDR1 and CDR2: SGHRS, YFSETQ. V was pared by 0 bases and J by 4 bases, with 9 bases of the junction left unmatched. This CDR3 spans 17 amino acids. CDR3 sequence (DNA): TGCGCCAGCAGCTTGGCCGGGACTAGCGGCGGAGGTTACGAGCAGTACTTC. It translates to CASSLAGTSGGGYEQYF.

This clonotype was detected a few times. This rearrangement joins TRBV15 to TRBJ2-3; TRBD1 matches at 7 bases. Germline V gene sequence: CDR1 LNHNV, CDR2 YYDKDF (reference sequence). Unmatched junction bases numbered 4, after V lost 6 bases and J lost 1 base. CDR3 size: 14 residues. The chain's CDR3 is CATRQGSGTDTQYF. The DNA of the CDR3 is TGTGCCACCAGACAGGGGAGTGGCACAGATACGCAGTATTTT.

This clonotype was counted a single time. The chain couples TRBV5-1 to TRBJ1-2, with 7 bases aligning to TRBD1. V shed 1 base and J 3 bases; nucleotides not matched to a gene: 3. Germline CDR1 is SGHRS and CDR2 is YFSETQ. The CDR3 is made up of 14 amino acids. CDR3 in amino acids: CASSLIGTDYGYTF. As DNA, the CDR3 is TGCGCCAGCAGCTTGATCGGGACAGACTATGGCTACACCTTC.

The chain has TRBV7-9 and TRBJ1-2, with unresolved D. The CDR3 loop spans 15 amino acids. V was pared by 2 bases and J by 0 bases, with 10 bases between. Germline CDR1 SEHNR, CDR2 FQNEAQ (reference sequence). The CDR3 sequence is CASSLKGGTNYGYTF. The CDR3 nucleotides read TGTGCCAGCAGCTTAAAGGGAGGTACTAACTATGGCTACACCTTC.

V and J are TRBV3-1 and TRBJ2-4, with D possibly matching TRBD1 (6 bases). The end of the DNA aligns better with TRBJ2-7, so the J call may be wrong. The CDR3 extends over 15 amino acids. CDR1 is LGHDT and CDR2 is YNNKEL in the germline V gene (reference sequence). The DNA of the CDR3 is TGTGCCAGCAGCCAAGCGACAGGTTTTTACCGCGAGCAGTACTTC. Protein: CASSQATGFYREQYF.

This CDR3 is CASSLGGKPLAQYF. In DNA form, the CDR3 reads TGTGCCAGCAGTTTAGGCGGTAAACCTCTAGCGCAGTATTTT. The rearrangement uses TRBV12-3 or TRBV12-4 and TRBJ2-3; no firm D call. The CDR3 length is 14 residues. V lost 1 base and J 10 bases, leaving 15 bases between the germline ends.

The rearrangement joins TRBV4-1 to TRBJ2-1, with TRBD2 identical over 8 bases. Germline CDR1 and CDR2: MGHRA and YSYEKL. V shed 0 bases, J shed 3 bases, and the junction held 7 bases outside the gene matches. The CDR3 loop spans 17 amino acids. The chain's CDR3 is CASSQEWREDNYNEQFF. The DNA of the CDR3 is TGCGCCAGCAGCCAAGAATGGCGGGAGGACAACTACAATGAGCAGTTCTTC.